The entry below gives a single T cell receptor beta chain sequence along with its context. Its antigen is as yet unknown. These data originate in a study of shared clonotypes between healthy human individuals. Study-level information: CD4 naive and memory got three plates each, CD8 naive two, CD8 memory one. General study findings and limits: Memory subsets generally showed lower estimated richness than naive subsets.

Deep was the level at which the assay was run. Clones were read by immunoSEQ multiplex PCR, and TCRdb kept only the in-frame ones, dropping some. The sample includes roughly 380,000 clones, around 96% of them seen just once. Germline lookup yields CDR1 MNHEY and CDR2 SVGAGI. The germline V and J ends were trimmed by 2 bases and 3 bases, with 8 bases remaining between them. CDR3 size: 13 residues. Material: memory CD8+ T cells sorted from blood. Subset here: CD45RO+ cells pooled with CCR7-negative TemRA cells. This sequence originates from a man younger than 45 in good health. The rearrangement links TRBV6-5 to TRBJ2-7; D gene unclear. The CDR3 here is CASSYTKDYEQYF. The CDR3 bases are TGTGCCAGCAGTTACACAAAAGACTACGAGCAGTACTTC.